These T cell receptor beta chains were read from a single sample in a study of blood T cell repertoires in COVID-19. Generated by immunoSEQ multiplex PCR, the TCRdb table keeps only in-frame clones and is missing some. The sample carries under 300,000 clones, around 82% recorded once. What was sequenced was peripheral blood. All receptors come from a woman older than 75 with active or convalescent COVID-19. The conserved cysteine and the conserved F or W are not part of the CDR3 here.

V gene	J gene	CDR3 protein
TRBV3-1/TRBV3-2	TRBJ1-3	ASSQGGGGNTIY
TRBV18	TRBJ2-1	ASSPQGLAAYNEQF
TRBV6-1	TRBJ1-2	ASRSTGGVGGYT
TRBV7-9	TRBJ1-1	ASSYLTGRAF
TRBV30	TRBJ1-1	AWKISGGTEAF
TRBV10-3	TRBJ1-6	AITSEGQLNSPLH
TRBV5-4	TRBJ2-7	ASSLSADGGSYEQY
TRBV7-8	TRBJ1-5	ASSLDGPLSNQPQH
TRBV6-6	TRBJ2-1	ASSPDNFGEQF
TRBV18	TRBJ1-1	ASSPGQGWTEAF
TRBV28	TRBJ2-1	ASSFLLAGGSNEQF
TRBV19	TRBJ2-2	ATHRDRNTGELF
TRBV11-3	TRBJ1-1	ASSVTGGTEAF
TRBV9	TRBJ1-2	ASSVAPGNYGYT
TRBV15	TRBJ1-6	ATSRERISNSPLH
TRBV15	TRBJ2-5	ATSREGGQETQY
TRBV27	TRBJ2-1	ASSLSSGAYNEQF
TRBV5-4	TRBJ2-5	ASSPRGVQETQY
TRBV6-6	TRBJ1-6	ATSPASEYNSPLH
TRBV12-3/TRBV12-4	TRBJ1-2	ASSRGGRGYT
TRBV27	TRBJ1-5	ASSPLVRGNQPQH
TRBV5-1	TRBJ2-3	ASSLDTGGLGTDTQY
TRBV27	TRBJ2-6	ASSTSSGANVLT
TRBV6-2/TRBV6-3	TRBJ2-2	ASSPPGLSTGELF
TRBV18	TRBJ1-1	ASSRDRGFPGDTEAF
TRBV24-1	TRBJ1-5	ATSDLGGPQH
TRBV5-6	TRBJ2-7	ASSLASGEQY
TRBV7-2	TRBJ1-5	ASSGTGNFAQPQH
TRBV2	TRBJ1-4	ASSNRGQSNEKLF
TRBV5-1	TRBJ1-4	ASSLGAGDRGEKLF
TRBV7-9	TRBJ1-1	ASGMAGGNEAF
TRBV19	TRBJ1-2	ASRGQQVGYGYT
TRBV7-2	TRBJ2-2	ASSLRSGDTGELF
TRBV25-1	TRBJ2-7	ASSGLTGADEQY
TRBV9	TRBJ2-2	ASSVGRGQVGELF
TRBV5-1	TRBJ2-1	ASSPVGGGQEQF
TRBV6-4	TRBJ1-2	ASSDPIMRGYT
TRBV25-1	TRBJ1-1	ASTFGTVRTEAF
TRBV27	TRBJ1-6	ASSFPDRGRSPLH
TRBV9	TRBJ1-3	ASSSYFSGTAGNTIY
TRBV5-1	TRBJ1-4	ASSLEGASEKLF
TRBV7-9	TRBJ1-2	ASSPGLGGYT
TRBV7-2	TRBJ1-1	ASSEGQAFTEAF
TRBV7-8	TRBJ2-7	ASSRRSGTGLYEQY
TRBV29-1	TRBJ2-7	SVQRGPYEQY